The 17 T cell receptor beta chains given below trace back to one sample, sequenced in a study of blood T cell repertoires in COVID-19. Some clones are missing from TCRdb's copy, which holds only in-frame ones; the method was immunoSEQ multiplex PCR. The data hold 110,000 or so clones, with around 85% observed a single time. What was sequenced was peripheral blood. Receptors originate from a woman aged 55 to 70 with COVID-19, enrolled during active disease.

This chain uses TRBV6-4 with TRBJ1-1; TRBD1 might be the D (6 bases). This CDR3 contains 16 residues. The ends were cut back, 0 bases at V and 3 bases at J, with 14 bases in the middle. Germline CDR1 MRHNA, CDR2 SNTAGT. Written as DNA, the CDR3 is TGTGCCAGCAGTGACTCGTTTACACAGGGTGACACTGAAGCTTTCTTT. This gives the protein CASSDSFTQGDTEAFF.

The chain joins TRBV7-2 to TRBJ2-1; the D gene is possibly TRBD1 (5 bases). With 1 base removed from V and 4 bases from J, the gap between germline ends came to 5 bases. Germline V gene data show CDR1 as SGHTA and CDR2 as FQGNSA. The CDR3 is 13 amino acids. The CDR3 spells CASSLGTYNEQFF. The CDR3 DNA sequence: TGTGCCAGCAGCTTAGGGACATACAATGAGCAGTTCTTC. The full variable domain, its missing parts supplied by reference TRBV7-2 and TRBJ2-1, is GAGVSQSPSNKVTEKGKDVELRCDPISGHTALYWYRQSLGQGLEFLIYFQGNSAPDKSGLPSDRFSAERTGGSVSTLTIQRTQQEDSAVYLCASSLGTYNEQFFGPGTRLTVL.

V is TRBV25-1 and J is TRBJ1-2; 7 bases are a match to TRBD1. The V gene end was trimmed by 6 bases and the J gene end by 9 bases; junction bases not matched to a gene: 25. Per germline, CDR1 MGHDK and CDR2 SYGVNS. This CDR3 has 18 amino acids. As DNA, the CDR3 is TGTGCCAGCAGCGAAACAGCCCAGTTAACCGGGACAGCGGCCCGCTACACCTTC. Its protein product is CASSETAQLTGTAARYTF.

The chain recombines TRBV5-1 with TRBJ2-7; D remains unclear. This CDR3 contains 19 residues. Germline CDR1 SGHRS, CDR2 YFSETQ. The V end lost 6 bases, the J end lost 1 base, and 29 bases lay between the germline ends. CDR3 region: CASNPPRSSMRGGSYEQYF. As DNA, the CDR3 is TGCGCCAGCAACCCACCCCGCTCATCCATGCGAGGTGGATCCTACGAGCAGTACTTC.

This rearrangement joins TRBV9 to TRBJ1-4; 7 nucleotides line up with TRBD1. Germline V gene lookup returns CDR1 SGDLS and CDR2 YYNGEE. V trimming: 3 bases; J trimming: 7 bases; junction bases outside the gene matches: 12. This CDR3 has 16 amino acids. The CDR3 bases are TGTGCCAGCAGCGAGACAGTGACAGGGTATTCTGAAAAACTGTTTTTT. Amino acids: CASSETVTGYSEKLFF.

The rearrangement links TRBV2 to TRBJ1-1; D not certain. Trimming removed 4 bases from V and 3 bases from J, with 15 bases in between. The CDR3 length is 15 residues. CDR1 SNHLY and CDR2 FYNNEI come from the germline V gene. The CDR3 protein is CASSVLRGIDTEAFF. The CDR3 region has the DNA TGTGCCAGCAGTGTTCTTCGGGGTATCGACACTGAAGCTTTCTTT.

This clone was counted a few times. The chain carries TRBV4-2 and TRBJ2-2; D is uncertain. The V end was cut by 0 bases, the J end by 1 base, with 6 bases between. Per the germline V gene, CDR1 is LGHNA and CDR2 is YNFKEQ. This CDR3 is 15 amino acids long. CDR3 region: CASSQEAENTGELFF. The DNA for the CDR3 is TGTGCCAGCAGCCAAGAGGCAGAGAACACCGGGGAGCTGTTTTTT.

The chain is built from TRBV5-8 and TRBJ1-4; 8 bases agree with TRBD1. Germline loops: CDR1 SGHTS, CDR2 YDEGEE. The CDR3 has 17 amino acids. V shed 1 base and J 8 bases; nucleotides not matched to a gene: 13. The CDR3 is CASSLSTGTGFGEKLFF. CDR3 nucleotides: TGTGCCAGCAGCTTGTCCACCGGGACAGGCTTCGGGGAAAAACTGTTTTTT.

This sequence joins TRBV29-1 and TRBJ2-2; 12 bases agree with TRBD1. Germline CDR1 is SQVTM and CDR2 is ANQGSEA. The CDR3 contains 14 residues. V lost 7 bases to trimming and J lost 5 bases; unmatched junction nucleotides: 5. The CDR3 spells CSGGQGASTGELFF. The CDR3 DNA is TGCAGCGGGGGACAGGGGGCGTCTACCGGGGAGCTGTTTTTT.

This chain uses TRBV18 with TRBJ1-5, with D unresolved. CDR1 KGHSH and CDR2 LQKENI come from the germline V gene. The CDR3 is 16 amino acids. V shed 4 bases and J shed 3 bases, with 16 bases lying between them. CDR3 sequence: CASSLALREYNQPQHF. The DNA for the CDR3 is TGTGCCAGCTCACTCGCTCTAAGGGAGTACAATCAGCCCCAGCATTTT. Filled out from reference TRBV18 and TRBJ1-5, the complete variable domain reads NAGVMQNPRHLVRRRGQEARLRCSPMKGHSHVYWYRQLPEEGLKFMVYLQKENIIDESGMPKERFSAEFPKEGPSILRIQQVVRGDSAAYFCASSLALREYNQPQHFGDGTRLSIL.

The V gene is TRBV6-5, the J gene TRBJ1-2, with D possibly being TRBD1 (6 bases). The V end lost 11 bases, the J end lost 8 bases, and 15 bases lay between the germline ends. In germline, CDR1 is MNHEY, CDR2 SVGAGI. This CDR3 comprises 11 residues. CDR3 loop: CALGAGLGYTF. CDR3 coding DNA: TGTGCCCTGGGGGCAGGGCTGGGCTACACCTTC.

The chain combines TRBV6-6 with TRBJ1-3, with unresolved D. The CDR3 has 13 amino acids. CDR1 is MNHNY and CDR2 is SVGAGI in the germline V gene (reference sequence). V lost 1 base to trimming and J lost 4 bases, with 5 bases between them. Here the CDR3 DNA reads TGTGCCAGCAGTTACTTCGGGGGAAACACCATATATTTT. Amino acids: CASSYFGGNTIYF.

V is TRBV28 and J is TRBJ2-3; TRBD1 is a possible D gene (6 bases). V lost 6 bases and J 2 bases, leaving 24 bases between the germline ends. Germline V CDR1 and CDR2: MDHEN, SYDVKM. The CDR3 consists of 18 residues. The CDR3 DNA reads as TGTGCCAGCAGGACAGGTGGCTCTGTCAGTGCCCCCACAGATACGCAGTATTTT. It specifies CASRTGGSVSAPTDTQYF.

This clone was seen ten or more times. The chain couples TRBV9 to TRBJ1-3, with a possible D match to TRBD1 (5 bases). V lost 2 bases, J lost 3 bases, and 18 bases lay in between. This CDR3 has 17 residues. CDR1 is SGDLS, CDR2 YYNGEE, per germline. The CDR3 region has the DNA TGTGCCAGCAGCGTCGACAGTTCTGGGGGAGGTGGAAACACCATATATTTT. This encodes CASSVDSSGGGGNTIYF.

CDR3 residues: CSATGTGFVQNTEAFF. The CDR3 DNA sequence: TGCAGCGCTACCGGGACAGGGTTCGTTCAGAACACTGAAGCTTTCTTT. The chain has TRBV29-1 and TRBJ1-1; 9 nucleotides line up with TRBD1. The ends lost 7 bases at V and 1 base at J; junction bases unmatched: 13. The CDR3 sequence is 16 residues long. Germline V gene sequence: CDR1 SQVTM, CDR2 ANQGSEA. Full variable domain (outside the CDR3, taken from reference TRBV29-1 and TRBJ1-1): SAVISQKPSRDICQRGTSLTIQCQVDSQVTMMFWYRQQPGQSLTLIATANQGSEATYESGFVIDKFPISRPNLTFSTLTVSNMSPEDSSIYLCSATGTGFVQNTEAFFGQGTRLTVV.

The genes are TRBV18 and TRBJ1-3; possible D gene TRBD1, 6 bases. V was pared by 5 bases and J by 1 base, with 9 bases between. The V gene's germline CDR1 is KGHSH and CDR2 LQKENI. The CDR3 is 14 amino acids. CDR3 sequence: CASSTGTSGNTIYF. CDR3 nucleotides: TGTGCCAGCTCAACAGGGACGTCTGGAAACACCATATATTTT.

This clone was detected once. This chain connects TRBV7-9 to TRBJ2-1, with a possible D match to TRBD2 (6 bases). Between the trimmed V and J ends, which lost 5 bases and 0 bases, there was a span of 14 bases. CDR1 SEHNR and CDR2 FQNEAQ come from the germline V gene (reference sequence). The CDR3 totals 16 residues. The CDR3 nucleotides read TGTGCCAGCAGCCCAATACGGGGGAGCTCCTACAATGAGCAGTTCTTC. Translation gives CASSPIRGSSYNEQFF.